This TCR beta chain was captured by sequencing in a study of CD8 T cells in Susac syndrome. Isolation of CD8+ and CD4+ T cells was performed negatively, whereas enrichment of TEMRA cells was done by FACS. Reverse transcription of about 0.45 to 1 ug RNA was performed with random hexamers. A single record per CDR3 protein comes from TCRdb applying MiXCR to the immunoSEQ multiplex PCR reads. Counted here are around 59,000 distinct CDR3 sequences, just over 90% occurring once; the ten biggest clones make up approximately 0.18%. V shed 5 bases and J shed 2 bases, with 13 bases lying between them. This CDR3 is built from 14 residues. Germline V gene lookup returns CDR1 MNHEY and CDR2 SVGEGT.

The receptor comes from a human donor in good health. V gene TRBV6-2 or TRBV6-3 combines with J gene TRBJ2-7; D might be TRBD1 (5 bases). Material for sequencing was CD8+ T cells from PBMCs. As DNA, the CDR3 is TGTGCCAGCAGTCCTCCAGACAGCCCCTACGAGCAGTACTTC. Protein product: CASSPPDSPYEQYF.